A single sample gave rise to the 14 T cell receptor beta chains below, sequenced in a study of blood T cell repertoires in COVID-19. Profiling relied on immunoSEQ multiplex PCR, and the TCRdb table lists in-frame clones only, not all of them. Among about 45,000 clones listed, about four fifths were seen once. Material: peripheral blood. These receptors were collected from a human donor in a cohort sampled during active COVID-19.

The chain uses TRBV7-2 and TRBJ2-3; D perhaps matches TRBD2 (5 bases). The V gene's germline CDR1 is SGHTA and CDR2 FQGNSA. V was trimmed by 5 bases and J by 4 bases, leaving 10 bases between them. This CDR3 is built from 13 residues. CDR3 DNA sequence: TGTGCCAGCAGCCCCCAGGAGGCAGATACGCAGTATTTT. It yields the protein CASSPQEADTQYF.

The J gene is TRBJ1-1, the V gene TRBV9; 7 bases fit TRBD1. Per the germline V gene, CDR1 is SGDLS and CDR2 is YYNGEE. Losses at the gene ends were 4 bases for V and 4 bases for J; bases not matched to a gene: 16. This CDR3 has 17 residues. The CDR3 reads CASSPRHGQGEGTEAFF. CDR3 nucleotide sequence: TGTGCCAGCAGCCCGAGACATGGGCAGGGGGAAGGCACTGAAGCTTTCTTT. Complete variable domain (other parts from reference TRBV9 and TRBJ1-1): DSGVTQTPKHLITATGQRVTLRCSPRSGDLSVYWYQQSLDQGLQFLIQYYNGEERAKGNILERFSAQQFPDLHSELNLSSLELGDSALYFCASSPRHGQGEGTEAFFGQGTRLTVV.

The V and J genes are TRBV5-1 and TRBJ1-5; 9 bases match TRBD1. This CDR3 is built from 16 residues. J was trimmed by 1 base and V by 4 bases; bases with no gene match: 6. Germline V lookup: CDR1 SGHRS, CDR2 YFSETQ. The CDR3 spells CASSPSGQGSNQPQHF. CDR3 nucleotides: TGCGCCAGCAGCCCGTCGGGACAGGGAAGCAATCAGCCCCAGCATTTT. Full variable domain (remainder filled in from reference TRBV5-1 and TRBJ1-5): KAGVTQTPRYLIKTRGQQVTLSCSPISGHRSVSWYQQTPGQGLQFLFEYFSETQRNKGNFPGRFSGRQFSNSRSEMNVSTLELGDSALYLCASSPSGQGSNQPQHFGDGTRLSIL.

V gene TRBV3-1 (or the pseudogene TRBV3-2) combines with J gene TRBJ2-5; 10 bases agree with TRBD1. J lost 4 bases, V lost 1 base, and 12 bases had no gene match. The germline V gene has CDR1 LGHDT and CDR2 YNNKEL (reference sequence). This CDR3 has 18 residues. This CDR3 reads CASSQGDRGGGSGETQYF. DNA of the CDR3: TGTGCCAGCAGCCAAGGGGACAGGGGCGGCGGGAGTGGAGAGACCCAGTACTTC.

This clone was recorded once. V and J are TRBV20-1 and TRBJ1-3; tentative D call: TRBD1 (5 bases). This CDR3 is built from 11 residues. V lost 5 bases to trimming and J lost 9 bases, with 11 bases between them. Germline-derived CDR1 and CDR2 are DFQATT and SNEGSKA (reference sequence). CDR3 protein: CSAYLGGTIYF. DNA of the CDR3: TGCAGTGCTTACCTCGGGGGCACCATATATTTT.

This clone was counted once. In DNA form, the CDR3 reads TGTGCCAGCAGCTTGACTAGCGGGAGCTACGAGCAGTACTTC. Translated: CASSLTSGSYEQYF. The rearrangement links TRBV7-3 to TRBJ2-7; TRBD2 aligns across 12 bases. CDR1 is SGHTA, CDR2 FQGTGA, per germline. V was clipped by 3 bases and J by 3 bases; unmatched bases: 0. There are 14 residues in the CDR3.

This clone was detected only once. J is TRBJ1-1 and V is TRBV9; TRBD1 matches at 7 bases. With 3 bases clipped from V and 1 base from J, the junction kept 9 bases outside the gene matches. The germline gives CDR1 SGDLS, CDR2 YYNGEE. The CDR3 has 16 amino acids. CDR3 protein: CASSGLLGQPNTEAFF. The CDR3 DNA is TGTGCCAGCAGCGGATTGTTGGGACAGCCGAACACTGAAGCTTTCTTT.

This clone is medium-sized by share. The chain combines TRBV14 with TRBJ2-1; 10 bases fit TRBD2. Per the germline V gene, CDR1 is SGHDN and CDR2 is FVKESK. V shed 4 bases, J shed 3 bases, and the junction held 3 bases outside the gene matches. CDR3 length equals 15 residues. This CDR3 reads CASSLVAGGYNEQFF. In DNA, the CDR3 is TGTGCCAGCAGCCTTGTAGCGGGAGGCTACAATGAGCAGTTCTTC.

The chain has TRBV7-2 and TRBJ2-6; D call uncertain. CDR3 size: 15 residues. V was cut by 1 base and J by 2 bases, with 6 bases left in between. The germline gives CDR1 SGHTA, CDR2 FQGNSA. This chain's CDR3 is CASSLGGPGANVLTF. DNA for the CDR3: TGTGCCAGCAGCTTAGGAGGTCCTGGGGCCAACGTCCTGACTTTC.

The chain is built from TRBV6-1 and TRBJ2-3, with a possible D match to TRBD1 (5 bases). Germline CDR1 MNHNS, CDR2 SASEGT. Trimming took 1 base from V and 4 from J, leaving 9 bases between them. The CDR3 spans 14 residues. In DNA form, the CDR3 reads TGTGCCAGCAGTGAAGAGGGGTGGGCAGATACGCAGTATTTT. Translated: CASSEEGWADTQYF.

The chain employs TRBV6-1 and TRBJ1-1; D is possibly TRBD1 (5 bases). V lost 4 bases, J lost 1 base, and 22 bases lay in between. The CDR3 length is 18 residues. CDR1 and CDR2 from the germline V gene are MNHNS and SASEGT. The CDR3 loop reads CASSASPGSRQWNTEAFF. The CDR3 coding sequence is TGTGCCAGCAGTGCCAGCCCTGGGTCCCGACAGTGGAACACTGAAGCTTTCTTT.

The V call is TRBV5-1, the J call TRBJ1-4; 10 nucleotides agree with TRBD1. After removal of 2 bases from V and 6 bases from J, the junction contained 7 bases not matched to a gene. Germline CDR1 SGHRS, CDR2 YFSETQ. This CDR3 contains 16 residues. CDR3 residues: CASSFSGQGEYEKLFF. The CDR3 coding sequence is TGCGCCAGCAGCTTCTCCGGACAGGGGGAATATGAAAAACTGTTTTTT.

The CDR3: CASGLDPDTEAFF. In DNA form, the CDR3 reads TGTGCTAGTGGTTTGGACCCGGACACTGAAGCTTTCTTT. The rearrangement uses TRBV12-5 and TRBJ1-1; no clear D gene. The V end was cut by 1 base, the J end by 3 bases, with 6 bases between. Germline V gene data show CDR1 as LGHNT and CDR2 as FRNRAP. This CDR3 comprises 13 residues.

The DNA for the CDR3 is TGTGCCAGCAGCTTAATGCCGGGACAGCAAGAGACCCAGTACTTC. Translated: CASSLMPGQQETQYF. The chain is built from TRBV7-2 and TRBJ2-5, with 7 bases aligning to TRBD1. This CDR3 comprises 15 residues. CDR1 is SGHTA, CDR2 FQGNSA, per germline. Trimming at V came to 2 bases and at J to 2 bases, leaving 5 bases not matched to a gene.